The clone carrying this T cell receptor beta chain was observed a few times. The data are from a study of T cells in Graves' hyperthyroidism and ophthalmopathy. Clinical symptoms, serum thyroxine and TRAb, thyroid ultrasound and orbital computed tomography were used for the diagnoses. The CDR3 spans 10 residues. CDR1 is MNHNS, CDR2 SASEGT, per germline. Trimming removed 7 bases at V and 5 bases at J, with 3 bases between. TCR beta CDR3 sequences were amplified from RNA transcripts. HTBI primers were used for first-round RT-PCR of the TCR CDR3. TCRdb called the multiplex PCR reads again in MiXCR, with one record for every CDR3 protein. The sample lists around 520,000 distinct CDR3 sequences, approximately 15% occurring once.

The sequenced sample was blood. This sequence was found in a woman between 18 and 30 years old with Graves' hyperthyroidism. This chain links TRBV6-1 with TRBJ2-1; D remains unclear. The CDR3 bases are TGTGCCAGCACACACAATGAGCAGTTCTTC. It translates to CASTHNEQFF.